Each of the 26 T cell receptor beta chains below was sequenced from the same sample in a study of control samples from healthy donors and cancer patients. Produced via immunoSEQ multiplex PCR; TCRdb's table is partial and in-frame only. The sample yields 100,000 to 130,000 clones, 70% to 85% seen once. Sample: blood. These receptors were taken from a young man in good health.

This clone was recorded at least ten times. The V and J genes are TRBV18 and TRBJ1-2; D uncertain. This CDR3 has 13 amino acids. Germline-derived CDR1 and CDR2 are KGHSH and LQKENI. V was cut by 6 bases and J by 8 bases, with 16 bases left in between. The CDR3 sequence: CASSPRVGRGYTF. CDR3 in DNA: TGTGCCAGCTCCCCAAGGGTCGGACGGGGCTACACCTTC.

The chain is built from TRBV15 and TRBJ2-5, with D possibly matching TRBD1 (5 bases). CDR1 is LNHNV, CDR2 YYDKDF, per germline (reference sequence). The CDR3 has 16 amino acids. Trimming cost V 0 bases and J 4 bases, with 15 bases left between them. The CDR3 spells CATSRDLYRKAETQYF. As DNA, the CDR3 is TGTGCCACCAGCAGAGATCTATACAGGAAAGCAGAGACCCAGTACTTC.

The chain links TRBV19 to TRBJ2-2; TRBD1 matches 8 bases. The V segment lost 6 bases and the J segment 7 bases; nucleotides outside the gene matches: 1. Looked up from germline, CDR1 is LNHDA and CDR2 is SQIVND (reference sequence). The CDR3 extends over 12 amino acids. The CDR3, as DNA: TGTGCCAGTAGACAGGGGGTCGGGGAGCTGTTTTTT. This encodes CASRQGVGELFF.

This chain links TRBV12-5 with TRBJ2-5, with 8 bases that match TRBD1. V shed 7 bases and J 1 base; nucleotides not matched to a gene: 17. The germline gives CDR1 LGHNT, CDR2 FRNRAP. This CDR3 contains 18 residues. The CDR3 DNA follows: TGTGCTAGTGAAAGTGGGACAGGCCCTCACTACGGCCAAGAGACCCAGTACTTC. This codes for CASESGTGPHYGQETQYF.

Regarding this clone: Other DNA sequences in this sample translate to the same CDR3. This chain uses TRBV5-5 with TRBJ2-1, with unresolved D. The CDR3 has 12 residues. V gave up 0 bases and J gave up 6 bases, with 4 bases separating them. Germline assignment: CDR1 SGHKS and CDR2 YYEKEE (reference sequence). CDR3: CASSLGGNEQFF. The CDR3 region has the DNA TGTGCCAGCAGCTTGGGGGGCAATGAGCAGTTCTTC.

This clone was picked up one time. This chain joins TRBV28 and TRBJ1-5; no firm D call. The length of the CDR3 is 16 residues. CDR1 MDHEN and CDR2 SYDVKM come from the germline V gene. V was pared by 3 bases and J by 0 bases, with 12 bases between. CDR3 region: CASSFGGTYSNQPQHF. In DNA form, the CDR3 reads TGTGCCAGCAGTTTCGGAGGAACCTATAGCAATCAGCCCCAGCATTTT.

DNA of the CDR3: TGTGCCGCGAAATCGACAGGGACCTATGGCTACACCTTC. It translates to CAAKSTGTYGYTF. The chain carries TRBV19 and TRBJ1-2; 7 bases agree with TRBD1. From germline, CDR1 is LNHDA and CDR2 SQIVND (reference sequence). J gave up 4 bases and V 11 bases, and 10 bases lay outside the gene matches. The CDR3 is 13 residues long.

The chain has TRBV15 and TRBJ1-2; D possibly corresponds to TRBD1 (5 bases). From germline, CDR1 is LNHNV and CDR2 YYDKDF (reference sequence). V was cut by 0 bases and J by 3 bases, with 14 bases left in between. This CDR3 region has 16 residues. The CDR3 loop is CATSRDSPDSHYGYTF. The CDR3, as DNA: TGTGCCACCAGCAGAGATAGCCCTGACAGTCACTATGGCTACACCTTC.

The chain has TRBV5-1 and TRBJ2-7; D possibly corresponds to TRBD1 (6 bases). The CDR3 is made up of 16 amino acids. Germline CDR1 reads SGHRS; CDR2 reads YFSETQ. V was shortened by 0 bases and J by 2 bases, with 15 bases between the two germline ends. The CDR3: CASSLEGVQPTYEQYV. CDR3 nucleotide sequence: TGCGCCAGCAGCTTGGAGGGGGTGCAGCCGACCTACGAGCAGTACGTC.

The CDR3 DNA follows: TGTGCCAGCAGCCAAGGTATAGGCCCCTTGAGAAAACTGTTTTTT. Its translation is CASSQGIGPLRKLFF. The V gene is TRBV3-1 (or the pseudogene TRBV3-2), the J gene TRBJ1-4; D unresolved. The CDR3 loop spans 15 amino acids. The germline gives CDR1 LGHDT, CDR2 YNNKEL (reference sequence). Trimming removed 1 base at V and 10 bases at J, with 16 bases between.

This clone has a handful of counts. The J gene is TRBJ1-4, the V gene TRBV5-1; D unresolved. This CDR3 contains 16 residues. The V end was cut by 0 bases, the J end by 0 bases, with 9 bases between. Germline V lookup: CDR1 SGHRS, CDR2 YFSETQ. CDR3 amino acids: CASSLDGPATNEKLFF. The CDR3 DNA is TGCGCCAGCAGCTTGGACGGTCCCGCAACTAATGAAAAACTGTTTTTT. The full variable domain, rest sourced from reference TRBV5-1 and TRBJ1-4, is KAGVTQTPRYLIKTRGQQVTLSCSPISGHRSVSWYQQTPGQGLQFLFEYFSETQRNKGNFPGRFSGRQFSNSRSEMNVSTLELGDSALYLCASSLDGPATNEKLFFGSGTQLSVL.

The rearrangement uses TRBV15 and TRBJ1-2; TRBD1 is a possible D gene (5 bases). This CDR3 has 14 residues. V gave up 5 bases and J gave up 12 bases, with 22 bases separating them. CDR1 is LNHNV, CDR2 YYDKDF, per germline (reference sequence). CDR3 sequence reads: CATSQSLTHGGDTF. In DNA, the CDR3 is TGTGCCACCAGCCAATCCTTAACGCATGGAGGGGACACCTTC.

The CDR3 here is CASSLGGGDEKLFF. Here the CDR3 DNA reads TGTGCCAGCAGTCTTGGCGGGGGAGATGAAAAACTGTTTTTT. The chain combines TRBV28 with TRBJ1-4, with D tentatively TRBD1 (5 bases). V was clipped by 5 bases and J by 6 bases, with 13 bases between them. CDR3 length equals 14 residues. Germline CDR1 is MDHEN and CDR2 is SYDVKM.

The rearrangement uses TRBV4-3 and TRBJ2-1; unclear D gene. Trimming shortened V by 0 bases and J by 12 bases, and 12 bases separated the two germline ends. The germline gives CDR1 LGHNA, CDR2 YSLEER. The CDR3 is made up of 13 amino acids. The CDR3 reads CASSQDISVGQFF. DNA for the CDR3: TGCGCCAGCAGCCAAGATATCTCGGTCGGGCAGTTCTTC.

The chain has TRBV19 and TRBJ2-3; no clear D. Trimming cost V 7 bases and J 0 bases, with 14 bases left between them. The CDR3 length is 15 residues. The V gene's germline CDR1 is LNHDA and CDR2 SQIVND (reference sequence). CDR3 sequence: CASKIFTASTDTQYF. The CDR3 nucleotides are TGTGCCAGTAAGATCTTCACCGCTAGCACAGATACGCAGTATTTT.

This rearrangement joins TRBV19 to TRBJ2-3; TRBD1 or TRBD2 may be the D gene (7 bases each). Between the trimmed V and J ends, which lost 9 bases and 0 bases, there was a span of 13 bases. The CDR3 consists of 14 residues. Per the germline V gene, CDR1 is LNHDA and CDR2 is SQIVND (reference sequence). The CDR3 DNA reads TGTGCCAGCGCAGGGGGAGGGAGCACAGATACGCAGTATTTT. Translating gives CASAGGGSTDTQYF. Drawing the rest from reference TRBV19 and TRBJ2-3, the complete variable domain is DGGITQSPKYLFRKEGQNVTLSCEQNLNHDAMYWYRQDPGQGLRLIYYSQIVNDFQKGDIAEGYSVSREKKESFPLTVTSAQKNPTAFYLCASAGGGSTDTQYFGPGTRLTVL.

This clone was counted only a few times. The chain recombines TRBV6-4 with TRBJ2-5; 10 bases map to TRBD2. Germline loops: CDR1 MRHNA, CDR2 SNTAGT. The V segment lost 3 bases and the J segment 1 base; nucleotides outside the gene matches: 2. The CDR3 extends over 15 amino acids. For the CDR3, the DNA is TGTGCCAGCAGTGATGTAGCGGGGGGCCAAGAGACCCAGTACTTC. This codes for CASSDVAGGQETQYF.

CDR3 in amino acids: CASSYSSGGALNEQFF. The CDR3 DNA reads as TGTGCCAGCAGTTACTCTAGCGGGGGGGCCTTAAATGAGCAGTTCTTC. This sequence joins TRBV6-5 and TRBJ2-1; 11 bases align to TRBD2. With V trimmed by 0 bases and J by 7 bases, 5 bases remained unmatched. This CDR3 is 16 amino acids long. Germline V gene data show CDR1 as MNHEY and CDR2 as SVGAGI.

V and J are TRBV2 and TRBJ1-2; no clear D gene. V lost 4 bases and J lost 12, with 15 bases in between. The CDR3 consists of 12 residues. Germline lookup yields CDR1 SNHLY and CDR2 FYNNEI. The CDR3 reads CASSAAGRWHTF. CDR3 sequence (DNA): TGTGCCAGCAGTGCCGCTGGCCGATGGCACACCTTC.

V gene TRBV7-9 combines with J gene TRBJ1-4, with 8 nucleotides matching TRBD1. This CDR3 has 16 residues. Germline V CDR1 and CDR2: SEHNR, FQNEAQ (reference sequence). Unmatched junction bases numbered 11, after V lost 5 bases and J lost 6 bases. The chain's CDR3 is CASSPIKTGGYEKLFF. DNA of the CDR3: TGTGCCAGCAGCCCCATTAAAACAGGGGGGTATGAAAAACTGTTTTTT.

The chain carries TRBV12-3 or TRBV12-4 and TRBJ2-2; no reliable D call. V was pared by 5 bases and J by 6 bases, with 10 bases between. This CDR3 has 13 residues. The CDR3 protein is CASSPLAAGELFF. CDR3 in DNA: TGTGCCAGCAGTCCCCTCGCGGCCGGGGAGCTGTTTTTT.

CDR3 coding DNA: TGTGCCACCAGTGATCCTTCAGCTAGCACGGTAGGGGAGCAGTTCTTC. This sequence encodes CATSDPSASTVGEQFF. This sequence joins TRBV24-1 and TRBJ2-1, with D perhaps TRBD2 (5 bases). CDR3 length: 16 residues. Per the germline V gene, CDR1 is KGHDR and CDR2 is SFDVKD. Trimming shortened V by 3 bases and J by 10 bases, and 21 bases separated the two germline ends.

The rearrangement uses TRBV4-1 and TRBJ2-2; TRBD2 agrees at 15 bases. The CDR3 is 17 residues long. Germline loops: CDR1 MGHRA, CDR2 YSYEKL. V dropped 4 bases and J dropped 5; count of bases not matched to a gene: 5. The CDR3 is CASSRKGLAGGTGELFF. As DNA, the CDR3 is TGCGCCAGCAGCCGAAAGGGACTAGCGGGGGGAACCGGGGAGCTGTTTTTT.

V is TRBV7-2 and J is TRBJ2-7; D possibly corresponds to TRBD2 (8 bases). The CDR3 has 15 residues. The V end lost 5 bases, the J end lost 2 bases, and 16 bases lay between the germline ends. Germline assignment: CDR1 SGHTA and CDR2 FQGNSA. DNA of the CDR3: TGTGCCAGCAGCCGCCGGGGGGGACAGCCCTACGAGCAGTACTTC. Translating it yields CASSRRGGQPYEQYF.

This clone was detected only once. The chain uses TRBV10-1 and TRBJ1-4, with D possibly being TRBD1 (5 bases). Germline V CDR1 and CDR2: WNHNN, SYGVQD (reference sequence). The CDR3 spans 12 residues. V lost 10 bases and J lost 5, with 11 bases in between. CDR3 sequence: CAIWGGNEKLFF. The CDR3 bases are TGCGCCATCTGGGGGGGAAATGAAAAACTGTTTTTT.

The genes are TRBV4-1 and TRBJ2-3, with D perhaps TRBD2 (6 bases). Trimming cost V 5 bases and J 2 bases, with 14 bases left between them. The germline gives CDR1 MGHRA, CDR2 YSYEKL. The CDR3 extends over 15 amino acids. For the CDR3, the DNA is TGCGCCAGCAGCTCATGGGGGGAGAACACAGATACGCAGTATTTT. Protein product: CASSSWGENTDTQYF.